This is a list of T cell receptor beta chains from one sample in a study of CD8 T cells in Susac syndrome. One entry per CDR3 protein, called by TCRdb with MiXCR from the immunoSEQ multiplex PCR reads. Altogether roughly 110,000 distinct CDR3 sequences are present, 85% to 95% being singletons, with the ten largest covering roughly 0.12%. The specimen was CD8+ T cells from PBMCs. The receptors were sampled from a human donor in good health. Each CDR3 is given with its conserved first and last residue. Each record gives: J gene, V gene, D gene, clone size, CDR3 protein, CDR3 DNA. A D gene is named only where the DNA matches it firmly. Some rows have no size entry. The others give once, few or many, or a class for an expanded clone.

j_call: TRBJ2-7
v_call: TRBV20-1
d_call: TRBD2
clone_size: NA
cdr3_aa: CSARGTSGTGYEQYF
cdr3_nt: TGCAGTGCTAGGGGGACTAGCGGGACGGGCTACGAGCAGTACTTC

j_call: TRBJ1-5
v_call: TRBV30
d_call: NA
clone_size: NA
cdr3_aa: CAWSAYNSWRARSNQPQHF
cdr3_nt: TGTGCCTGGAGTGCATATAACAGTTGGAGGGCCCGAAGCAATCAGCCCCAGCATTTT

j_call: TRBJ2-1
v_call: TRBV7-2
d_call: NA
clone_size: once
cdr3_aa: CASSPQGANNEQFF
cdr3_nt: TGTGCCAGCAGCCCCCAGGGCGCCAACAATGAGCAGTTCTTC

j_call: TRBJ1-1
v_call: TRBV20-1
d_call: TRBD1
clone_size: NA
cdr3_aa: CSARGGTGGARYVTEAFF
cdr3_nt: TGCAGTGCTAGAGGAGGGACAGGGGGCGCCCGGTATGTCACTGAAGCTTTCTTT

j_call: TRBJ1-3
v_call: TRBV15
d_call: NA
clone_size: NA
cdr3_aa: CATSSGEGGLSGNTIYF
cdr3_nt: TGTGCCACCAGCAGTGGGGAGGGCGGATTGTCTGGAAACACCATATATTTT

j_call: TRBJ2-7
v_call: TRBV7-9
d_call: NA
clone_size: NA
cdr3_aa: CASSPRQVPYEQYF
cdr3_nt: TGTGCCAGCAGTCCCAGGCAGGTTCCCTACGAGCAGTACTTC

j_call: TRBJ2-7
v_call: TRBV7-2
d_call: NA
clone_size: NA
cdr3_aa: CASSSNRESYEQYF
cdr3_nt: TGTGCCAGCAGCTCGAACAGGGAATCCTACGAGCAGTACTTC

j_call: TRBJ2-3
v_call: TRBV5-1
d_call: TRBD2
clone_size: NA
cdr3_aa: CASSLGGSVPDTQYF
cdr3_nt: TGCGCCAGCAGCTTAGGCGGGAGTGTACCAGATACGCAGTATTTT

j_call: TRBJ1-1
v_call: TRBV5-1
d_call: NA
clone_size: NA
cdr3_aa: CASAPLNQNTEAFF
cdr3_nt: TGCGCCAGCGCCCCGCTTAACCAGAACACTGAAGCTTTCTTT

j_call: TRBJ1-2
v_call: TRBV6-5
d_call: TRBD1
clone_size: NA
cdr3_aa: CASSDRGGYTF
cdr3_nt: TGTGCCAGCAGCGACAGGGGTGGCTACACCTTC

j_call: TRBJ2-6
v_call: TRBV20-1
d_call: NA
clone_size: NA
cdr3_aa: CSARRENSGANVLTF
cdr3_nt: TGCAGTGCTAGGCGAGAAAACTCTGGGGCCAACGTCCTGACTTTC

j_call: TRBJ2-5
v_call: TRBV5-4
d_call: NA
clone_size: NA
cdr3_aa: CASSQPGPGAQETQYF
cdr3_nt: TGTGCCAGCAGCCAGCCCGGCCCCGGAGCCCAAGAGACCCAGTACTTC

j_call: TRBJ2-7
v_call: TRBV7-6
d_call: NA
clone_size: once
cdr3_aa: CASSPNTMATYEQYF
cdr3_nt: TGTGCCAGCAGCCCCAATACTATGGCCACCTACGAGCAGTACTTC

j_call: TRBJ2-7
v_call: TRBV11-2
d_call: NA
clone_size: NA
cdr3_aa: CASSLGARSAFEQYF
cdr3_nt: TGTGCCAGCAGCCTGGGGGCTAGGTCAGCCTTCGAGCAGTACTTC

j_call: TRBJ1-1
v_call: TRBV5-1
d_call: TRBD1
clone_size: NA
cdr3_aa: CASSLAGGANTEAFF
cdr3_nt: TGCGCCAGCAGCTTGGCAGGGGGCGCGAACACTGAAGCTTTCTTT

j_call: TRBJ1-2
v_call: TRBV18
d_call: TRBD1
clone_size: NA
cdr3_aa: CASSPGQGDGYTF
cdr3_nt: TGTGCCAGCTCACCGGGACAGGGCGATGGCTACACCTTC

j_call: TRBJ1-1
v_call: TRBV29-1
d_call: NA
clone_size: NA
cdr3_aa: CSASSAGGGTEAFF
cdr3_nt: TGCAGCGCATCCAGCGCCGGGGGTGGCACTGAAGCTTTCTTT

j_call: TRBJ2-7
v_call: TRBV19
d_call: NA
clone_size: NA
cdr3_aa: CASSMGSSYEQYF
cdr3_nt: TGTGCCAGTAGTATGGGGAGCTCCTACGAGCAGTACTTC

j_call: TRBJ2-7
v_call: TRBV5-1
d_call: NA
clone_size: few
cdr3_aa: CASSLTGRDGEQYF
cdr3_nt: TGCGCCAGCAGCTTGACGGGAAGGGACGGCGAGCAGTACTTC

j_call: TRBJ2-7
v_call: TRBV11-3
d_call: NA
clone_size: NA
cdr3_aa: CASSSNRDGEQYF
cdr3_nt: TGTGCCAGCAGCTCCAACCGGGACGGCGAGCAGTACTTC

j_call: TRBJ1-1
v_call: TRBV9
d_call: NA
clone_size: NA
cdr3_aa: CASSVSDTEAFF
cdr3_nt: TGTGCCAGCAGCGTATCCGACACTGAAGCTTTCTTT

j_call: TRBJ1-5
v_call: TRBV20-1
d_call: NA
clone_size: NA
cdr3_aa: CSARMTDSNQPQHF
cdr3_nt: TGCAGTGCTAGGATGACAGATAGCAATCAGCCCCAGCATTTT

j_call: TRBJ2-2
v_call: TRBV6-1
d_call: NA
clone_size: once
cdr3_aa: CASSPLAGTLTGELFF
cdr3_nt: TGTGCCAGCAGTCCCTTGGCAGGGACCCTCACCGGGGAGCTGTTTTTT

j_call: TRBJ2-5
v_call: TRBV3-1
d_call: TRBD2
clone_size: NA
cdr3_aa: CASSQTGGQETQYF
cdr3_nt: TGTGCCAGCAGCCAAACGGGGGGGCAAGAGACCCAGTACTTC

j_call: TRBJ1-1
v_call: TRBV4-2
d_call: TRBD1
clone_size: NA
cdr3_aa: CASSYYRGNTEAFF
cdr3_nt: TGTGCCAGCAGCTATTACAGGGGAAACACTGAAGCTTTCTTT

j_call: TRBJ2-2
v_call: TRBV4-2
d_call: TRBD2
clone_size: NA
cdr3_aa: CASSQGDSGVNTGELFF
cdr3_nt: TGTGCCAGCAGCCAAGGCGATAGCGGGGTGAACACCGGGGAGCTGTTTTTT

j_call: TRBJ2-4
v_call: TRBV19
d_call: NA
clone_size: NA
cdr3_aa: CASSIISGAKNIQYF
cdr3_nt: TGTGCCAGTAGTATCATCTCGGGAGCCAAAAACATTCAGTACTTC

j_call: TRBJ1-1
v_call: TRBV11-3
d_call: NA
clone_size: few
cdr3_aa: CASSLGRANTEAFF
cdr3_nt: TGTGCCAGCAGCTTGGGCAGGGCGAACACTGAAGCTTTCTTT

j_call: TRBJ1-1
v_call: TRBV3-1
d_call: NA
clone_size: NA
cdr3_aa: CASSQDRVGGTEAFF
cdr3_nt: TGTGCCAGCAGCCAAGATAGGGTTGGAGGCACTGAAGCTTTCTTT

j_call: TRBJ1-1
v_call: TRBV18
d_call: NA
clone_size: NA
cdr3_aa: CASSLSGRGVNTEAFF
cdr3_nt: TGTGCCAGCTCACTTTCGGGGCGAGGGGTAAACACTGAAGCTTTCTTT

j_call: TRBJ1-5
v_call: TRBV7-6
d_call: TRBD1
clone_size: NA
cdr3_aa: CASSRDRATQPQHF
cdr3_nt: TGTGCCAGCAGCCGGGACAGGGCTACTCAGCCCCAGCATTTT

j_call: TRBJ2-7
v_call: TRBV2
d_call: TRBD2
clone_size: NA
cdr3_aa: CASRGGLAGGPGSYEQYF
cdr3_nt: TGTGCCAGCAGGGGAGGACTAGCGGGAGGGCCGGGCTCCTACGAGCAGTACTTC

j_call: TRBJ2-1
v_call: TRBV29-1
d_call: NA
clone_size: NA
cdr3_aa: CSVAGGDNYNEQFF
cdr3_nt: TGCAGCGTTGCAGGTGGGGACAACTACAATGAGCAGTTCTTC

j_call: TRBJ2-1
v_call: TRBV11-3
d_call: TRBD2
clone_size: once
cdr3_aa: CASSRSGSESNEQFF
cdr3_nt: TGTGCCAGCAGCCGTAGCGGGAGTGAGTCCAATGAGCAGTTCTTC

j_call: TRBJ2-7
v_call: TRBV6-1
d_call: NA
clone_size: NA
cdr3_aa: CASSDTIGRSYEQYF
cdr3_nt: TGTGCCAGCAGTGATACGATAGGGAGATCCTACGAGCAGTACTTC

j_call: TRBJ1-6
v_call: TRBV6-1
d_call: TRBD1
clone_size: few
cdr3_aa: CASTPRDRNNSPLHF
cdr3_nt: TGTGCCAGCACTCCCCGGGACAGAAATAATTCACCCCTCCACTTT

j_call: TRBJ2-5
v_call: TRBV6-5
d_call: NA
clone_size: once
cdr3_aa: CASRGSSLKMTQYF
cdr3_nt: TGTGCCAGCAGAGGCTCCAGCCTCAAGATGACCCAGTACTTC

j_call: TRBJ1-4
v_call: TRBV25-1
d_call: NA
clone_size: NA
cdr3_aa: CASTSWGGNEKLFF
cdr3_nt: TGTGCCAGCACCTCATGGGGGGGGAATGAAAAACTGTTTTTT

j_call: TRBJ2-5
v_call: TRBV12-3/TRBV12-4
d_call: NA
clone_size: NA
cdr3_aa: CASTLGMSQYF
cdr3_nt: TGTGCCAGCACCCTCGGGATGTCCCAGTACTTC

j_call: TRBJ2-2
v_call: TRBV20-1
d_call: NA
clone_size: NA
cdr3_aa: CSAGQGQLGTGELFF
cdr3_nt: TGCAGTGCCGGGCAGGGGCAGCTAGGCACCGGGGAGCTGTTTTTT

j_call: TRBJ2-7
v_call: TRBV5-1
d_call: NA
clone_size: few
cdr3_aa: CASSLGGLGAYEQYF
cdr3_nt: TGCGCCAGCAGCTTGGGCGGACTTGGGGCCTACGAGCAGTACTTC

j_call: TRBJ1-4
v_call: TRBV25-1
d_call: NA
clone_size: NA
cdr3_aa: CASSELTAEKLFF
cdr3_nt: TGTGCCAGCAGTGAATTGACAGCCGAAAAACTGTTTTTT

j_call: TRBJ2-3
v_call: TRBV10-3
d_call: TRBD2
clone_size: NA
cdr3_aa: CAINPSGSADTQYF
cdr3_nt: TGTGCCATCAACCCTAGCGGGAGTGCAGATACGCAGTATTTT

j_call: TRBJ2-1
v_call: TRBV21-1
d_call: NA
clone_size: once
cdr3_aa: CASRRNEQFF
cdr3_nt: TGTGCCAGCAGACGTAACGAGCAGTTCTTC

j_call: TRBJ2-1
v_call: TRBV20-1
d_call: TRBD2
clone_size: NA
cdr3_aa: CSVREPYNEQFF
cdr3_nt: TGCAGTGTGCGGGAGCCCTACAATGAGCAGTTCTTC

j_call: TRBJ2-1
v_call: TRBV6-2/TRBV6-3
d_call: TRBD1
clone_size: NA
cdr3_aa: CASSYGVYRDRDNNEQFF
cdr3_nt: TGTGCCAGCAGTTACGGAGTATACCGGGACAGGGACAACAATGAGCAGTTCTTC

j_call: TRBJ1-1
v_call: TRBV4-2
d_call: NA
clone_size: NA
cdr3_aa: CASSQDVPGNTEAFF
cdr3_nt: TGTGCCAGCAGCCAAGATGTACCCGGGAACACTGAAGCTTTCTTT

j_call: TRBJ2-1
v_call: TRBV15
d_call: NA
clone_size: NA
cdr3_aa: CATSRATGLYNEQFF
cdr3_nt: TGTGCCACCAGCAGAGCCACAGGTCTATACAATGAGCAGTTCTTC

j_call: TRBJ1-1
v_call: TRBV29-1
d_call: NA
clone_size: NA
cdr3_aa: CSVERFTGGTEAFF
cdr3_nt: TGCAGCGTTGAACGATTTACGGGCGGGACTGAAGCTTTCTTT

j_call: TRBJ1-2
v_call: TRBV14
d_call: NA
clone_size: NA
cdr3_aa: CASSHIQGKAYGYTF
cdr3_nt: TGTGCCAGCAGCCATATACAGGGTAAAGCCTATGGCTACACCTTC

j_call: TRBJ1-5
v_call: TRBV3-1
d_call: TRBD1
clone_size: NA
cdr3_aa: CASSPGQGIYQPQHF
cdr3_nt: TGTGCCAGCTCGCCGGGACAGGGGATCTATCAGCCCCAGCATTTT

j_call: TRBJ2-3
v_call: TRBV6-5
d_call: NA
clone_size: NA
cdr3_aa: CASGMPEGGTDTQYF
cdr3_nt: TGTGCCAGCGGAATGCCTGAGGGGGGCACAGATACGCAGTATTTT

j_call: TRBJ1-1
v_call: TRBV7-2
d_call: TRBD1
clone_size: NA
cdr3_aa: CASSRDRSRTEAFF
cdr3_nt: TGTGCCAGCAGCCGGGACAGGAGTAGAACTGAAGCTTTCTTT

j_call: TRBJ2-3
v_call: TRBV29-1
d_call: NA
clone_size: NA
cdr3_aa: CSVGGVGTDTQYF
cdr3_nt: TGCAGCGTTGGGGGAGTGGGTACAGATACGCAGTATTTT

j_call: TRBJ2-3
v_call: TRBV5-1
d_call: NA
clone_size: once
cdr3_aa: CASSLVGDGDTQYF
cdr3_nt: TGCGCCAGCAGCTTGGTTGGGGATGGAGATACGCAGTATTTT

j_call: TRBJ1-1
v_call: TRBV27
d_call: NA
clone_size: NA
cdr3_aa: CASSHRTAQENTEAFF
cdr3_nt: TGTGCCAGCAGCCACCGGACAGCTCAAGAGAACACTGAAGCTTTCTTT

j_call: TRBJ2-1
v_call: TRBV7-8
d_call: NA
clone_size: NA
cdr3_aa: CASSPREGSYNEQFF
cdr3_nt: TGTGCCAGCAGCCCCCGTGAAGGTTCCTACAATGAGCAGTTCTTC

j_call: TRBJ1-2
v_call: TRBV29-1
d_call: NA
clone_size: once
cdr3_aa: CSVEVSRVQVWNGYTF
cdr3_nt: TGCAGCGTTGAAGTGAGCAGGGTTCAGGTGTGGAATGGCTACACCTTC